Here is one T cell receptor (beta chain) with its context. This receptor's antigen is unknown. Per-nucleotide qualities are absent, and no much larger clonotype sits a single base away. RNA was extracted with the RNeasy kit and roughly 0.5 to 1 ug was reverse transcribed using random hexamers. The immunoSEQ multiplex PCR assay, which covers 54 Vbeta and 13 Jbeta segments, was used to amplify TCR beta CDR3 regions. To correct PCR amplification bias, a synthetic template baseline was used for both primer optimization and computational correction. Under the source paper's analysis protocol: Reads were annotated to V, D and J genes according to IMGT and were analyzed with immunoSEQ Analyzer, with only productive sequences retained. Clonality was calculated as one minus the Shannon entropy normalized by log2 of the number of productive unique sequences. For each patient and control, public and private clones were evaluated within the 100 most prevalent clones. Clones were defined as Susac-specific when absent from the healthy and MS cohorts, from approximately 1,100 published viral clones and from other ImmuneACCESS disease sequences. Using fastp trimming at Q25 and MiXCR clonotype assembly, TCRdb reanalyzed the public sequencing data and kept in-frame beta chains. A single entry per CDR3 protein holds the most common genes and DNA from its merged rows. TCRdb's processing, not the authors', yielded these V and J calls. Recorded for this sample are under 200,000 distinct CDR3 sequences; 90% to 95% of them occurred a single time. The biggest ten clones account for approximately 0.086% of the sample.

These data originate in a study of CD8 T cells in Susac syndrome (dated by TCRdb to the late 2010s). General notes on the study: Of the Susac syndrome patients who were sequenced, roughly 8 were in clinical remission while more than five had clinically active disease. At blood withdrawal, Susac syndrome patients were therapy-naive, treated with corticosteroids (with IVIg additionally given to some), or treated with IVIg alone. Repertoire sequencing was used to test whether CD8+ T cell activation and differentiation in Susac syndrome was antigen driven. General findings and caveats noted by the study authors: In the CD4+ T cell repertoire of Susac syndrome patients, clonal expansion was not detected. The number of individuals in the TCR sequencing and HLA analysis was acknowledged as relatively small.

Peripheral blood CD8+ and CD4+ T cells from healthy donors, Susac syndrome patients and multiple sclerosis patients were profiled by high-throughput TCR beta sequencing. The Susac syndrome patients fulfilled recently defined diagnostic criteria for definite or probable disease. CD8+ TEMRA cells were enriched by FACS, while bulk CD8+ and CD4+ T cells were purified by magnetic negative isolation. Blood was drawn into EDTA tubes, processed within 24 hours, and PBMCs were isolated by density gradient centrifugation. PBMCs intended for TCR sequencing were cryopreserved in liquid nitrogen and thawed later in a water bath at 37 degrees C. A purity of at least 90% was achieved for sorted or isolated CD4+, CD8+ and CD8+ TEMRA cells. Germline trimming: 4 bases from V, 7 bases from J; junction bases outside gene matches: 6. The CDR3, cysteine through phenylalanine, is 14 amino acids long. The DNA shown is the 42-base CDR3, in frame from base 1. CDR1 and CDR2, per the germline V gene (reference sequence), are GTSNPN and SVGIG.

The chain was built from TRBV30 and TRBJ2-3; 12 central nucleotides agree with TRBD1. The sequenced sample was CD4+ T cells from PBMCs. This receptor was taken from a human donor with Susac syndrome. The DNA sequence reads TGTGCCTGGACCGGGACAGGGGGCTCGAATACGCAGTATTTT. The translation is CAWTGTGGSNTQYF.